This TCR beta chain stems from a study of cytomegalovirus exposure and HLA in healthy donors. Study-wide background: In a later analysis, it was reported that the 120 or so validation repertoires had been produced on the same platform as the 700 or so repertoires belonging to the first cohort.

Whole-study findings and limits: In the approximately 130 validation repertoires, about 94% of cluster scores exceeded 0, per a later analysis. Most observed TCR sequences were rare, whereas some public TCRs were detected in many donors. The study designated 150 or so TCR beta chains cytomegalovirus-associated.

As for this clone: The antigen is not known.

The ends were cut back, 4 bases at V and 2 bases at J, with 15 bases in the middle. CDR3 length: 16 residues. Germline V lookup: CDR1 MNHNS, CDR2 SASEGT. Produced via immunoSEQ multiplex PCR; TCRdb's table is partial and in-frame only. The sample holds some 140,000 clones, approximately 86% seen once. Sequenced material: PBMCs. The chain uses TRBV6-1 and TRBJ2-1; tentative D call: TRBD2 (5 bases). This TCR came from a man aged 18 to 29 in good health and CMV-seropositive. The CDR3 region is CASSVEASFTYNEQFF. In DNA form, the CDR3 reads TGTGCCAGCAGTGTTGAGGCTAGCTTTACCTACAATGAGCAGTTCTTC.